The clone carrying this T cell receptor (beta chain) was observed many times. Antigen: not known. Time point denoted: pre-sensitization, week 0. Treatment specified: therapeutic diphenylcyclopropenone sensitization with weekly scalp DPC. Total RNA came from unfractionated whole blood. The CDR3 contains 19 residues. V dropped 4 bases and J dropped 4 bases, with 23 bases sitting between them. Germline-derived CDR1 and CDR2 are MNHEY and SVGEGT. MiXCR, run by TCRdb on the RACE reads, gives a single entry per CDR3 protein. The table has 95,000 to 100,000 distinct CDR3 sequences, 9.5% to 14% seen once. The data derive from a study of human T cells and chemical hapten exposure. The study, taken as a whole, reports: Alopecia was present in the donors, so their immune response may differ from healthy people's. Correlating positively with patch test score were the PT1 expanded TCR counts.

This specimen was whole blood, taken in connection with sensitization to the hapten diphenylcyclopropenone (DPC). The rearrangement uses TRBV6-2 or TRBV6-3 and TRBJ1-6; D unclear. The TCR originated in a woman aged 55-70 years with alopecia areata. Some clones in this sample may be carry-over from other donors' samples. This CDR3 reads CASSFLSGRDIYYNSPLHF. For the CDR3, the DNA is TGTGCCAGCAGTTTCCTGTCGGGCAGAGATATATATTATAATTCACCCCTCCACTTT.